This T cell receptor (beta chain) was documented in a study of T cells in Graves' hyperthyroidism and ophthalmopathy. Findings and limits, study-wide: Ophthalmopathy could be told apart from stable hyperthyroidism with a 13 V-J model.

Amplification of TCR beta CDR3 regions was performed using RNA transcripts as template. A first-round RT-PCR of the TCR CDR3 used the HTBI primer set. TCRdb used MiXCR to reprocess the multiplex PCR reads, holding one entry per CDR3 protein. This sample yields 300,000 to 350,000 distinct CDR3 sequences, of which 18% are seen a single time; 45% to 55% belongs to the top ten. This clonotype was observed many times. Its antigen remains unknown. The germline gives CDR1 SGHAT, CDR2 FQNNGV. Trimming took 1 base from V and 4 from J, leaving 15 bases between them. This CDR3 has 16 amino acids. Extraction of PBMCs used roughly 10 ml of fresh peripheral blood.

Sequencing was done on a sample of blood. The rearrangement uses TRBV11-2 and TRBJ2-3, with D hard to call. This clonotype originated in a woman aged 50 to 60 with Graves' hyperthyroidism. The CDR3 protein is CASSLAFYEVADTQYF. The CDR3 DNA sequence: TGTGCCAGCAGCTTAGCTTTTTACGAGGTGGCAGATACGCAGTATTTT.